The next 4 T cell receptor beta chains were all read from a single sample in a study of blood T cell repertoires in COVID-19 (dated by TCRdb to 2020 to 2021). Library creation used the immunoSEQ multiplex PCR assay. TCRdb re-hosts the immuneACCESS table, in-frame sequences only. Its copies lack some clones; in the studies checked, an unresolved V gene accounts for under half of them, and the cause for the rest is not known. The sample table lists about 200,000 clones, 86% of them with a count of one. The biggest ten clones account for about 6% of the sample. What was sequenced was PBMCs or T cells enriched from blood (not recorded which). Receptors were obtained from a man aged 35-49 years with acute COVID-19.

The J gene is TRBJ1-1, the V gene TRBV27; 7 nucleotides agree with TRBD1. Per the germline V gene, CDR1 is MNHEY and CDR2 is SMNVEV (reference sequence). The CDR3 has 12 amino acids. The junction had 5 bases not matched to a gene; V was cut back by 8 bases and J by 5 bases. The CDR3: CASGNRGTEAFF. The CDR3 nucleotides read TGTGCCAGCGGAAACAGGGGAACTGAAGCTTTCTTT.

This clone appeared once. The chain carries TRBV5-4 and TRBJ1-4; TRBD1 is a possible D gene (5 bases). Germline V gene sequence: CDR1 SGHNT, CDR2 YYREEE (reference sequence). Trimming stripped 4 bases from V and 7 bases from J, with 14 bases between. This CDR3 contains 14 residues. The CDR3: CASSPRDGGEKLFF. CDR3 sequence (DNA): TGTGCCAGCAGCCCCCGGGACGGGGGTGAAAAACTGTTTTTT.

The rearrangement links TRBV5-1 to TRBJ2-1; D unclear. The CDR3 totals 11 residues. CDR1 and CDR2 from the germline V gene are SGHRS and YFSETQ. V dropped 6 bases and J dropped 5 bases, with 6 bases sitting between them. CDR3: CASKRDNEQFF. The CDR3 nucleotides read TGCGCCAGCAAACGCGACAATGAGCAGTTCTTC.

This clone was seen a handful of times. The chain has TRBV7-6 and TRBJ2-7; perhaps TRBD2 as D (6 bases). Germline V gives CDR1 SGHVS, CDR2 FNYEAQ. This CDR3 region has 11 residues. Trimming shortened V by 6 bases and J by 9 bases, and 12 bases separated the two germline ends. CDR3 residues: CASSSQGGQYF. In DNA, the CDR3 is TGTGCCAGCAGTTCGCAGGGAGGGCAGTACTTC.